This T cell receptor beta chain derives from a study of human T cells and chemical hapten exposure. Study background: Per-sample variation in TCR yield stemmed mainly from small pooled library volume differences.

One entry per CDR3 protein results from TCRdb running MiXCR on the RACE reads. The sample comprises around 120,000 distinct CDR3 sequences, approximately 13% of which are singletons, and 2.8% rests with the top ten. CDR3 length: 15 amino acids. With V trimmed by 6 bases and J by 5 bases, 10 bases remained unmatched. As for time point: pre-sensitization, week 0. Treatment given: therapeutic diphenylcyclopropenone sensitization with weekly scalp DPC. The chain has TRBV12-3 or TRBV12-4 and TRBJ1-5; TRBD1 agrees at 7 bases. This specimen was whole blood, taken in connection with sensitization to the hapten diphenylcyclopropenone (DPC). The clonotype originates from a woman aged 18 to 35 with alopecia areata. Some clones in this sample may be carry-over from other donors' samples. CDR3: CASRDTGDWDQPQHF. For the CDR3, the DNA is TGTGCCAGCAGAGATACAGGGGATTGGGATCAGCCCCAGCATTTT.